The next 15 T cell receptor beta chains were all read from a single sample in a study of blood T cell repertoires in COVID-19. Method: immunoSEQ multiplex PCR; TCRdb's copy keeps in-frame clones and lacks some. The data show over 400,000 clones, roughly 88% seen once. What was sequenced was peripheral blood. Receptors were obtained from a woman between 25 and 40 years old with active or convalescent COVID-19.

The V gene is TRBV11-2, the J gene TRBJ1-2; D is undetermined. The CDR3 spans 15 residues. V was shortened by 5 bases and J by 2 bases, with 15 bases between the two germline ends. The germline V gene encodes CDR1 SGHAT and CDR2 FQNNGV. CDR3 in amino acids: CASSPGEVPNYGYTF. The DNA of the CDR3 is TGTGCCAGCAGCCCCGGTGAAGTTCCCAACTATGGCTACACCTTC.

The V call is TRBV11-2, the J call TRBJ1-2; 9 nucleotides align to TRBD1. The V and J ends lost 5 bases and 4 bases, in that order; junction bases with no gene match: 2. The CDR3 covers 13 residues. Germline CDR1 SGHAT, CDR2 FQNNGV. The CDR3 loop reads CASSVDRGYGYTF. The DNA for the CDR3 is TGTGCCAGCAGCGTGGACAGGGGCTATGGCTACACCTTC. The full variable domain, completed using reference TRBV11-2 and TRBJ1-2, is EAGVAQSPRYKIIEKRQSVAFWCNPISGHATLYWYQQILGQGPKLLIQFQNNGVVDDSQLPKDRFSAERLKGVDSTLKIQPAKLEDSAVYLCASSVDRGYGYTFGSGTRLTVV.

The chain employs TRBV28 and TRBJ1-3, with D perhaps matching TRBD1 (5 bases). Trimming removed 10 bases at V and 10 bases at J, with 14 bases between. There are 11 residues in the CDR3. Germline values: CDR1 MDHEN, CDR2 SYDVKM. The CDR3 reads CATLRKGTIYF. The CDR3 DNA follows: TGTGCCACCCTTAGAAAGGGGACCATATATTTT.

The chain is built from TRBV14 and TRBJ2-7; D may be TRBD1 (5 bases). Germline V CDR1 and CDR2: SGHDN, FVKESK. The CDR3 has 13 amino acids. V shed 2 bases and J shed 9 bases, with 14 bases lying between them. CDR3 in DNA: TGTGCCAGCAGCCAACTCCCGCACCAGGGGCAGTACTTC. Amino acids: CASSQLPHQGQYF.

V is TRBV9 and J is TRBJ1-1; 11 nucleotides agree with TRBD1. Germline-derived CDR1 and CDR2 are SGDLS and YYNGEE. This CDR3 is built from 16 residues. Trimming at V came to 4 bases and at J to 4 bases, leaving 9 bases not matched to a gene. For the CDR3, the DNA is TGTGCCAGCAGCCCCGGGACAGGGGGAGGAGGCACTGAAGCTTTCTTT. Protein product: CASSPGTGGGGTEAFF.

This chain connects TRBV29-1 to TRBJ1-2; maybe TRBD1 (5 bases). V lost 6 bases and J lost 4, with 9 bases in between. The CDR3 is 11 amino acids. Germline assignment: CDR1 SQVTM and CDR2 ANQGSEA. The CDR3 here is CSVTDPYGYTF. As DNA, the CDR3 is TGCAGCGTGACAGATCCCTATGGCTACACCTTC.

The chain carries TRBV6-5 and TRBJ2-2; D is ambiguous. Per the germline V gene, CDR1 is MNHEY and CDR2 is SVGAGI. With 5 bases removed from V and 1 base from J, the gap between germline ends came to 8 bases. This CDR3 contains 14 residues. The CDR3 protein is CASSLDLNTGELFF. The CDR3 DNA sequence: TGTGCCAGCAGTCTCGACTTGAACACCGGGGAGCTGTTTTTT.

V is TRBV7-9 and J is TRBJ1-2, with D maybe TRBD1 (5 bases). Germline V gene data show CDR1 as SEHNR and CDR2 as FQNEAQ (reference sequence). The CDR3 covers 16 residues. V lost 5 bases to trimming and J lost 8 bases, with 24 bases between them. CDR3 amino acids: CASSETGVDLSRGYTF. Here the CDR3 DNA reads TGTGCCAGCAGCGAAACGGGGGTGGATCTCTCCAGGGGCTACACCTTC.

The genes are TRBV10-3 and TRBJ1-2, with D perhaps matching TRBD1 (6 bases). Germline V gives CDR1 ENHRY, CDR2 SYGVKD. With 4 bases removed from V and 6 bases from J, the gap between germline ends came to 15 bases. CDR3 length equals 14 residues. The CDR3 loop reads CAISGKGVFDGYTF. CDR3 coding DNA: TGTGCCATCAGTGGGAAGGGGGTCTTCGATGGCTACACCTTC.

The chain joins TRBV5-6 to TRBJ2-7; TRBD1 agrees at 7 bases. This CDR3 is 15 amino acids long. J lost 2 bases, V lost 5 bases, and 10 bases had no gene match. Germline CDR1 and CDR2: SGHDT and YYEEEE. The CDR3 loop reads CASRRLGQITYEQYF. The CDR3 DNA reads as TGTGCCAGCAGGCGGCTGGGACAGATAACCTACGAGCAGTACTTC.

The chain carries TRBV5-5 and TRBJ2-7; 7 bases are a match to TRBD1. The length of the CDR3 is 14 residues. Trimming took 3 bases from V and 2 from J; bases not matched to a gene: 5. The germline V gene has CDR1 SGHKS and CDR2 YYEKEE (reference sequence). This CDR3 reads CASSYTGATYEQYF. In DNA, the CDR3 is TGTGCCAGCAGCTACACAGGGGCTACCTACGAGCAGTACTTC. Supplemented by reference TRBV5-5 and TRBJ2-7, the full variable domain reads DAGVTQSPTHLIKTRGQQVTLRCSPISGHKSVSWYQQVLGQGPQFIFQYYEKEERGRGNFPDRFSARQFPNYSSELNVNALLLGDSALYLCASSYTGATYEQYFGPGTRLTVT.

Turning to this clone: The sample contains more than one DNA sequence encoding this CDR3. J is TRBJ1-1 and V is TRBV27; 8 positions match TRBD1. Looked up from germline, CDR1 is MNHEY and CDR2 is SMNVEV (reference sequence). The CDR3 sequence is 14 residues long. V lost 4 bases to trimming and J lost 4 bases; unmatched junction nucleotides: 5. The CDR3 sequence: CASSSDRGGTEAFF. The CDR3 DNA is TGTGCCAGCAGTTCTGACAGGGGAGGCACTGAAGCTTTCTTT.

The rearrangement links TRBV6-1 to TRBJ2-1; a possible D gene is TRBD2 (5 bases). V was trimmed by 2 bases and J by 2 bases, leaving 19 bases between them. Germline CDR1 MNHNS, CDR2 SASEGT. The CDR3 runs 18 residues. Here the CDR3 DNA reads TGTGCCAGCAGTGAATGGGAAGCGGAGGAGGCCCCCTACAATGAGCAGTTCTTC. Translating it yields CASSEWEAEEAPYNEQFF.

The CDR3 DNA reads TGTGCCAGTCGGGGACAAGCAGAAGGGATCTCTGGCTACACCTTC. This codes for CASRGQAEGISGYTF. The rearrangement links TRBV19 to TRBJ1-2; possibly TRBD1 for D (6 bases). The CDR3 length is 15 residues. Trimming removed 8 bases from V and 7 bases from J, with 23 bases in between. Germline V lookup: CDR1 LNHDA, CDR2 SQIVND (reference sequence).

The count of this clone is one. The chain links TRBV7-5 to TRBJ1-5; the DNA was not used to check the table's D call, TRBD1. TRBV7-5 is a listed pseudogene. There are 16 residues in the CDR3. CDR3 protein: CVRSYLQVAPNQPQHF. The CDR3 DNA reads as TGTGTCAGAAGCTACCTACAGGTGGCCCCCAATCAGCCCCAGCATTTT.